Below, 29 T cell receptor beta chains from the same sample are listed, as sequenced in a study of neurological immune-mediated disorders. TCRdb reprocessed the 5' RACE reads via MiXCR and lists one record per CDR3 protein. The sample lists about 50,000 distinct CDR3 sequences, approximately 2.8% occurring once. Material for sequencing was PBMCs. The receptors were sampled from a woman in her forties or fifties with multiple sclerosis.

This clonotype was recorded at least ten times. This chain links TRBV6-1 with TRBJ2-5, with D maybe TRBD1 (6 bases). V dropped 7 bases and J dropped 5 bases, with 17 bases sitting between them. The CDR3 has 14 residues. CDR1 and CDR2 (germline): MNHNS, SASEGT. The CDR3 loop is CASMAGAAGETQYF. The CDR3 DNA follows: TGTGCCAGCATGGCAGGGGCGGCCGGGGAGACCCAGTACTTC.

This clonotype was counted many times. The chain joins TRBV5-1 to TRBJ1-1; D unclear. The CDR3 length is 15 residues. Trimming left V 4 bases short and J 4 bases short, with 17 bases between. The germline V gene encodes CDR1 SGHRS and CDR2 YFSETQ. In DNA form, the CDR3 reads TGCGCCAGCAGCCCCTCTGAGTCATGGAGCACTGAAGCTTTCTTT. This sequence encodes CASSPSESWSTEAFF.

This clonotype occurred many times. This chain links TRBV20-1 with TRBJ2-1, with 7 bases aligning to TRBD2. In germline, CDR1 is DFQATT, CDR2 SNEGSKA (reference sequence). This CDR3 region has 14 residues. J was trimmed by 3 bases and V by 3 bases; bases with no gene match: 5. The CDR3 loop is CSASEGGGYNEQFF. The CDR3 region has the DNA TGCAGTGCTAGTGAGGGCGGGGGCTACAATGAGCAGTTCTTC.

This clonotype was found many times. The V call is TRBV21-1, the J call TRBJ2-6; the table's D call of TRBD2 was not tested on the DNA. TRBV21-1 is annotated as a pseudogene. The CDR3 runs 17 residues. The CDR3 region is CASRETGPHSGANVLTF. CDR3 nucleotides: TGTGCCAGCAGGGAGACAGGCCCTCATTCTGGGGCCAACGTCCTGACTTTC.

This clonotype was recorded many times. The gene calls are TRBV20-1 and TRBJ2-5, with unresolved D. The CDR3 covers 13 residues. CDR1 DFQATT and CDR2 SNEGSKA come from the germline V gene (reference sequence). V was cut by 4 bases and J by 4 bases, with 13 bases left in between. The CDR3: CSAMAVVGETQYF. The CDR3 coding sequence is TGCAGTGCTATGGCTGTGGTGGGAGAGACCCAGTACTTC.

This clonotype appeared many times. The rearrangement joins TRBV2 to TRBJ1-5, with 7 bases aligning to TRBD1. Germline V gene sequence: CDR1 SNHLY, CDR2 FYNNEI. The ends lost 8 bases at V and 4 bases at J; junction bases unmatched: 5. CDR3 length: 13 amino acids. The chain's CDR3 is CASEAGGNQPQHF. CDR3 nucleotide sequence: TGTGCCAGCGAGGCAGGGGGAAATCAGCCCCAGCATTTT.

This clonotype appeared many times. DNA of the CDR3: TGTGCCAGCAGCTTAGATTGGGGGCGGTACACCGGGGAGCTGTTTTTT. Protein: CASSLDWGRYTGELFF. The chain joins TRBV11-3 to TRBJ2-2; tentatively, D is TRBD1 (6 bases). Trimming cost V 0 bases and J 3 bases, with 11 bases left between them. The germline gives CDR1 SGHNT, CDR2 YENEEA. This CDR3 comprises 16 residues.

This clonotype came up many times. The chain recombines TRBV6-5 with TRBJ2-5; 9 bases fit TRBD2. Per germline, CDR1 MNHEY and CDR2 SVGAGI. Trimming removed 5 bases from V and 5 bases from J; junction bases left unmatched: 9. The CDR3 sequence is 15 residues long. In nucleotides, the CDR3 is TGTGCCAGCAGTCAAACTAGCGGGCACCCCGAGACCCAGTACTTC. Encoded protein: CASSQTSGHPETQYF.

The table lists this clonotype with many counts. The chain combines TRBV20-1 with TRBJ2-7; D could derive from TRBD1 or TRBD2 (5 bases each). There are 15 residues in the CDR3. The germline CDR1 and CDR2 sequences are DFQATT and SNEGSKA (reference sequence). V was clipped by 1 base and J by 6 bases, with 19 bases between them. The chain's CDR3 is CSARAPGPVGSEQYF. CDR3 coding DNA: TGCAGTGCTAGAGCTCCGGGACCCGTCGGATCCGAGCAGTACTTC.

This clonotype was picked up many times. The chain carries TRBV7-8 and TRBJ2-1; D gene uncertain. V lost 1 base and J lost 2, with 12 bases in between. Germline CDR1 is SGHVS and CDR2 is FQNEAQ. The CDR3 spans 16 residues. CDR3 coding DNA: TGTGCCAGCAGCTTAGTCCCCCCGGTAGCCTACAATGAGCAGTTCTTC. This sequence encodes CASSLVPPVAYNEQFF.

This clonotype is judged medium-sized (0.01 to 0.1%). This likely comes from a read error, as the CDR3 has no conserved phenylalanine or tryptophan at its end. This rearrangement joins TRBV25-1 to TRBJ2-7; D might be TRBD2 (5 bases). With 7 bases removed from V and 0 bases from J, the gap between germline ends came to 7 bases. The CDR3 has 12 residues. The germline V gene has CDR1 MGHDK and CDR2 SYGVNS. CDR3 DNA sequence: TGTGCCAGCACCGGGAACTCCTACGAGCAGTACGGC. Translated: CASTGNSYEQYG.

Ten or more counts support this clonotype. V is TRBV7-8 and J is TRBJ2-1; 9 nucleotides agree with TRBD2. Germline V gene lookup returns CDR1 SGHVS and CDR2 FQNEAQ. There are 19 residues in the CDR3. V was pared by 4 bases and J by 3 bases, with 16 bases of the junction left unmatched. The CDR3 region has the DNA TGTGCCAGCAGCTCAAGTCGGGTAGCGGGAGTTAGAAACTACAATGAGCAGTTCTTC. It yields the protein CASSSSRVAGVRNYNEQFF.

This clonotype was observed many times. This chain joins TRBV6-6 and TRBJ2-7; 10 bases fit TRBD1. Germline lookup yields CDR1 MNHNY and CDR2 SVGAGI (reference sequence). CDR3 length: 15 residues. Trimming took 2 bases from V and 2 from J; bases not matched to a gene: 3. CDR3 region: CASSYRTGGTYEQYV. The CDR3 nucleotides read TGTGCCAGCAGTTACAGGACAGGGGGGACCTACGAGCAGTACGTC.

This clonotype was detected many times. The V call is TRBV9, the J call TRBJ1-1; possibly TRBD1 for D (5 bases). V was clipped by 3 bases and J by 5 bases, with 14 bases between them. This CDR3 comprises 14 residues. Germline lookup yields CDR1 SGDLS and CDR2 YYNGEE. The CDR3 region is CASSAPGRRTEAFF. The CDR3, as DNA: TGTGCCAGCAGCGCCCCGGGACGAAGGACTGAAGCTTTCTTT.

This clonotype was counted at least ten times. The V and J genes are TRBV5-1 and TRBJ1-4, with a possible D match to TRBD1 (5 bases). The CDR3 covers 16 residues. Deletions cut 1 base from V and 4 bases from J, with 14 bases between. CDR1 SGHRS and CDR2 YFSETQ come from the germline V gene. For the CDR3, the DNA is TGCGCCAGCAGCTTGCCGACTAGCGGGGGTAATGAAAAACTGTTTTTT. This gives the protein CASSLPTSGGNEKLFF.

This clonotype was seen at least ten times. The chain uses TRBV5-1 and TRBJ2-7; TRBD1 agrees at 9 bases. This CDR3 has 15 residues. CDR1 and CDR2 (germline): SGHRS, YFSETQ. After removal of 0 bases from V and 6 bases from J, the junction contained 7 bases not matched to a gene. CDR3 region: CASSLGRDRASEQYF. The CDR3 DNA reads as TGCGCCAGCAGCTTGGGCCGGGACAGGGCCTCCGAGCAGTACTTC.

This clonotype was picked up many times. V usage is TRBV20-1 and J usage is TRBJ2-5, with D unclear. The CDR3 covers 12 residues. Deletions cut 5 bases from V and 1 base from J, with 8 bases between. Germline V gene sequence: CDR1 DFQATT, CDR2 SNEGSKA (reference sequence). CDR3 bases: TGCAGTGCTTCACCGTCCCAAGAGACCCAGTACTTC. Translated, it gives CSASPSQETQYF.

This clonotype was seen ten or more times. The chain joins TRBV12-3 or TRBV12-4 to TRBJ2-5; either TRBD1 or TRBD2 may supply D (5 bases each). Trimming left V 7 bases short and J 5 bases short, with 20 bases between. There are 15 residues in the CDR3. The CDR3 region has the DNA TGTGCCAGCACCTTACGGGTGGGGGTAAAGGAGACCCAGTACTTC. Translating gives CASTLRVGVKETQYF.

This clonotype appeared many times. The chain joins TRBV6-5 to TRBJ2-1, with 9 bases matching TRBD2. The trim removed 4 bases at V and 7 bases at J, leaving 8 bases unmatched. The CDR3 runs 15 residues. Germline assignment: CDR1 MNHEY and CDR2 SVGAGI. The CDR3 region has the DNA TGTGCCAGCAGTTCGCGGGGGGGCGTTAGTAATGAGCAGTTCTTC. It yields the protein CASSSRGGVSNEQFF.

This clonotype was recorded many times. CDR3 nucleotides: TGTGCCAGCAGTACCGGGACAGGGGAGTGGAGCAATCAGCCCCAGCATTTT. Its protein product is CASSTGTGEWSNQPQHF. V is TRBV12-3 or TRBV12-4 and J is TRBJ1-5; the match to TRBD1 covers 10 bases. Losses at the gene ends were 5 bases for V and 1 base for J; bases not matched to a gene: 8. This CDR3 is built from 17 residues.

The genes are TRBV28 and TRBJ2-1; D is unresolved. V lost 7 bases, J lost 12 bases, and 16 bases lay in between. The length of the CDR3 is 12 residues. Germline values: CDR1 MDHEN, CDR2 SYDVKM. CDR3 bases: TGTGCCAGCAATTTTTTGGGGTCCGGGCAGTTCTTC. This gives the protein CASNFLGSGQFF.

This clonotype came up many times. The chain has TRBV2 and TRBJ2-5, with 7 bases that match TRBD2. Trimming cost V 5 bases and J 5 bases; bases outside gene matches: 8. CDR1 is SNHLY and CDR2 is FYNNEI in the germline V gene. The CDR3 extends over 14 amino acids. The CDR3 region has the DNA TGTGCCAGCAGTCGTGAAACCGGGGGGGAGACCCAGTACTTC. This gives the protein CASSRETGGETQYF.

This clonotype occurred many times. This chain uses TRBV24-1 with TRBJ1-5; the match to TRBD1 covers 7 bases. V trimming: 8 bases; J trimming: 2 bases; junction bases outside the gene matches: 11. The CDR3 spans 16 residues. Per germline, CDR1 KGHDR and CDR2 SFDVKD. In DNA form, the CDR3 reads TGTGCCACCAATGAGGACAGGCGGGATGGCAATCAGCCCCAGCATTTT. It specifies CATNEDRRDGNQPQHF.

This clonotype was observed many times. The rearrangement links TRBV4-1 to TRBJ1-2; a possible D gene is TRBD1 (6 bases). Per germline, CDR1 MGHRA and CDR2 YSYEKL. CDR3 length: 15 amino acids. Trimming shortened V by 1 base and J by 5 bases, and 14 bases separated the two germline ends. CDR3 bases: TGCGCCAGCAGCCAAGTCCAGACAGGAATATATGGCTACACCTTC. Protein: CASSQVQTGIYGYTF.

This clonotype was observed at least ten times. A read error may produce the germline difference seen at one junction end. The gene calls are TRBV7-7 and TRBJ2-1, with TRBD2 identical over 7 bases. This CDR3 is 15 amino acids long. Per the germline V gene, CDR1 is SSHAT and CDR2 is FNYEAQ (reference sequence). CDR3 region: CASSLGLAAYNEQFF. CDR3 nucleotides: TGTGCTAGCAGCTTAGGGCTAGCGGCTTACAATGAGCAGTTCTTC.

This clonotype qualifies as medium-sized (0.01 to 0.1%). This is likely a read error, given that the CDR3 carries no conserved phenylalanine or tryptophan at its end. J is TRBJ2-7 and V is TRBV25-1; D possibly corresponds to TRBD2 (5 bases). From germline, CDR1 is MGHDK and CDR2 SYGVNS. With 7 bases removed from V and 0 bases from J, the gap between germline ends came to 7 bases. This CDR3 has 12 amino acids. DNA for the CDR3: TGTGCCAGCACCGGGAACTCCTACGAGCAGTACAAC. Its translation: CASTGNSYEQYN.

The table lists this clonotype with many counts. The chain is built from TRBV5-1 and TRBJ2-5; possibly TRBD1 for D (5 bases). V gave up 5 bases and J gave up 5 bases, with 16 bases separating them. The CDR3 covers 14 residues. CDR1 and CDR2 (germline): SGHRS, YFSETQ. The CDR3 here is CASRQGPFGETQYF. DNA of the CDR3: TGCGCCAGCAGGCAGGGTCCGTTCGGGGAGACCCAGTACTTC.

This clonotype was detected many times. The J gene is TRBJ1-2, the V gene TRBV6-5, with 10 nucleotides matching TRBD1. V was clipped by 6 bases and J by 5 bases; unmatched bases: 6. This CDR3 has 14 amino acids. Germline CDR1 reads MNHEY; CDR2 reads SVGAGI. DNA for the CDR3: TGTGCCAGCAGACTGGGACAGGGGATATATGGCTACACCTTC. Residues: CASRLGQGIYGYTF.

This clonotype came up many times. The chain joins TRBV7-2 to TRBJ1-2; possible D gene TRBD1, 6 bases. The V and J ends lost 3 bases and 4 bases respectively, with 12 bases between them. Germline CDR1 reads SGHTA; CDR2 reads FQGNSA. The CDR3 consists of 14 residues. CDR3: CASSLGGALYGYTF. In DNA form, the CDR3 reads TGTGCCAGCAGCTTGGGGGGCGCTCTCTATGGCTACACCTTC.